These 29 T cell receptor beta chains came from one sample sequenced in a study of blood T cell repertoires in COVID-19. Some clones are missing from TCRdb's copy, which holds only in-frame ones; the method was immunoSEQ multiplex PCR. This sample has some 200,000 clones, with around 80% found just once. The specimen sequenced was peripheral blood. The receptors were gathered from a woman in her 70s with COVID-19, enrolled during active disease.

The CDR3 loop reads CAIALAGGADTQYF. CDR3 sequence (DNA): TGTGCCATTGCACTAGCGGGAGGGGCAGATACGCAGTATTTT. The chain has TRBV10-3 and TRBJ2-3; the match to TRBD2 covers 13 bases. Looked up from germline, CDR1 is ENHRY and CDR2 is SYGVKD. The CDR3 runs 14 residues. V trimming: 9 bases; J trimming: 4 bases; junction bases outside the gene matches: 4.

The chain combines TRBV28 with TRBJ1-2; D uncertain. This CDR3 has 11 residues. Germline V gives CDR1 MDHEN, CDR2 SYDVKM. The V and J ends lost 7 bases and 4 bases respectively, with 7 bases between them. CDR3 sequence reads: CASTGFYGYTF. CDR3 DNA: TGTGCCAGCACCGGGTTCTATGGCTACACCTTC.

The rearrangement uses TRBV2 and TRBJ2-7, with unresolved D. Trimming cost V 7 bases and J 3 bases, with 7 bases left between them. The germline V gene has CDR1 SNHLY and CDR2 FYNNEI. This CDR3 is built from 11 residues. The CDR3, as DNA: TGTGCCAGCATTGAGAGCTACGAGCAGTACGTC. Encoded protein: CASIESYEQYV.

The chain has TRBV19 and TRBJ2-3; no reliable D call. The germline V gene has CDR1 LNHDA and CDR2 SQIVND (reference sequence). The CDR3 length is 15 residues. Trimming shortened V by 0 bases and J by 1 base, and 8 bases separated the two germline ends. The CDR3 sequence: CASSIDSRGTDTQYF. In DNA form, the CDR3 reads TGTGCCAGTAGTATAGATTCCCGGGGCACAGATACGCAGTATTTT.

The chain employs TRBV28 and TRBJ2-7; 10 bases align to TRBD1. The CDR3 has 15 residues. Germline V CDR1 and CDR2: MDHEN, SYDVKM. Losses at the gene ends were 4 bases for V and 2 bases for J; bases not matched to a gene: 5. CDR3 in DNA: TGTGCCAGCAGTTCACCCGGGACAGGGGCCTACGAGCAGTACTTC. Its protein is CASSSPGTGAYEQYF.

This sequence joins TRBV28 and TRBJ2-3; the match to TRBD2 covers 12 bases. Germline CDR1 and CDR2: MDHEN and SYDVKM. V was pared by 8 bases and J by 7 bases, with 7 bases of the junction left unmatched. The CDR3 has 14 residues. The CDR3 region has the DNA TGTGCCAGCCTGGCTAGCGGGGGGGCCAATACGCAGTATTTT. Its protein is CASLASGGANTQYF. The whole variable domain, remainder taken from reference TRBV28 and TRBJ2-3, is DVKVTQSSRYLVKRTGEKVFLECVQDMDHENMFWYRQDPGLGLRLIYFSYDVKMKEKGDIPEGYSVSREKKERFSLILESASTNQTSMYLCASLASGGANTQYFGPGTRLTVL.

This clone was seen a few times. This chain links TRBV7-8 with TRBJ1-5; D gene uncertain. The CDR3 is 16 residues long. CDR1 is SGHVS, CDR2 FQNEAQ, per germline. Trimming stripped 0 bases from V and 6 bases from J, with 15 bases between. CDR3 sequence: CASSLAIGLEIQPQHF. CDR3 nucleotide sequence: TGTGCCAGCAGCTTAGCGATCGGCCTGGAGATTCAGCCCCAGCATTTT.

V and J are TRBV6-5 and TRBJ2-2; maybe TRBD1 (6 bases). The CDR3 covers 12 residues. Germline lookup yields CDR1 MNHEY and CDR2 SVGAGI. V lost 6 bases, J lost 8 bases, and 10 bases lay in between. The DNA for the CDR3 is TGTGCCAGCAGCAGGGGTTCTGGGGAGCTGTTTTTT. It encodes CASSRGSGELFF.

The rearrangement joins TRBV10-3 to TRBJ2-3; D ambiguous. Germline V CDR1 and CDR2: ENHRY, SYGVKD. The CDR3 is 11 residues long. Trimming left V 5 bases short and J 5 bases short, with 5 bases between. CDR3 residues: CAISTGDTQYF. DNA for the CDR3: TGTGCCATCAGTACCGGAGATACGCAGTATTTT.

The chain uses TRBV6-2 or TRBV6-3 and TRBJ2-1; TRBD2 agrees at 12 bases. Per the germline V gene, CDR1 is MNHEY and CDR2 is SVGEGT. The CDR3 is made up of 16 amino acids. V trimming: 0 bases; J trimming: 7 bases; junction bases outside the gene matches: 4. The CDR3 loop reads CASSYSGLAGLNEQFF. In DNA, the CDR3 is TGTGCCAGCAGTTACTCCGGACTAGCGGGATTAAATGAGCAGTTCTTC.

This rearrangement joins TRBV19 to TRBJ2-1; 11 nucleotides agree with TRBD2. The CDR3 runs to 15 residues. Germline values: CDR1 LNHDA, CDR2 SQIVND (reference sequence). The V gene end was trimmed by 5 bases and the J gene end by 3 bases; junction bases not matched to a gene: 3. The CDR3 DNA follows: TGTGCCAGTAGTTTCGGGACTAGCGGCTACAATGAGCAGTTCTTC. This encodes CASSFGTSGYNEQFF.

As DNA, the CDR3 is TGTGCCAGTAGTCCCATAGGCGGGGTCATGTACTTC. This encodes CASSPIGGVMYF. The chain couples TRBV19 to TRBJ2-7; maybe TRBD2 (6 bases). CDR1 and CDR2 from the germline V gene are LNHDA and SQIVND (reference sequence). The CDR3 length is 12 residues. The germline V and J ends were trimmed by 5 bases and 12 bases, with 17 bases remaining between them.

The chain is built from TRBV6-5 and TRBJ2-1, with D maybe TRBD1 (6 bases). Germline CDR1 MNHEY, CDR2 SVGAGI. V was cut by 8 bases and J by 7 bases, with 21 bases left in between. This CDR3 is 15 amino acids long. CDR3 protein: CASSFRQVIRNEQFF. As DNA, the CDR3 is TGTGCCAGCTCGTTTAGACAGGTAATCCGGAATGAGCAGTTCTTC.

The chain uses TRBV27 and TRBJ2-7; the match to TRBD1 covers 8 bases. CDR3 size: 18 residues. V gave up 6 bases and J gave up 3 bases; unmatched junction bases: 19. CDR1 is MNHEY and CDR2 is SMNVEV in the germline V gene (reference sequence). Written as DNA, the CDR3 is TGTGCCAGCAGATTTCAGGGGGCGAGTACGGAGCAAAGCTACGAGCAGTACGTC. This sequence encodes CASRFQGASTEQSYEQYV.

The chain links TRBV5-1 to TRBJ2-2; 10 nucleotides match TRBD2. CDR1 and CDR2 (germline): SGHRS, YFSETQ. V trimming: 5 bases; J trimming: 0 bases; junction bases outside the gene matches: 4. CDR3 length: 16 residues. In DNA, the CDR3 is TGCGCCAGCAGTTACACTAGCGGGACGAACACCGGGGAGCTGTTTTTT. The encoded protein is CASSYTSGTNTGELFF.

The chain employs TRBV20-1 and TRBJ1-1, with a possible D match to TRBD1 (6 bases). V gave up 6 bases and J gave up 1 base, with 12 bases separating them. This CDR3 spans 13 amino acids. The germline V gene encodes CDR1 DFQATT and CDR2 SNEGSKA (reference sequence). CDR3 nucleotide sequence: TGCAGTGCCAGTGGACAGTGGAACACTGAAGCTTTCTTT. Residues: CSASGQWNTEAFF.

The CDR3 DNA reads as TGTGCCTATATGAGGGGGTTGAACACTGAAGCTTTCTTT. Residues: CAYMRGLNTEAFF. The chain employs TRBV30 and TRBJ1-1; the D gene is possibly TRBD1 (6 bases). This CDR3 contains 13 residues. Germline CDR1 and CDR2: GTSNPN and SVGIG (reference sequence). The V gene lost 7 bases and the J gene lost 0 bases, with 12 bases spanning the gap.

The CDR3 sequence: CASSSSRGGVGYEQYF. The CDR3 DNA is TGTGCCAGCAGCTCTAGCAGGGGCGGAGTCGGGTACGAGCAGTACTTC. V usage is TRBV9 and J usage is TRBJ2-7; the D gene is possibly TRBD1 (6 bases). From germline, CDR1 is SGDLS and CDR2 YYNGEE. CDR3 size: 16 residues. Trimming shortened V by 4 bases and J by 4 bases, and 21 bases separated the two germline ends.

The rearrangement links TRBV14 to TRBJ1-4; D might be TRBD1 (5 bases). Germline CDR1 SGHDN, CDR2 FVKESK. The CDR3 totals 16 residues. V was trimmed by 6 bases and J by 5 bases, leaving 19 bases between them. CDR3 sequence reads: CASSQKGWGLNEKLFF. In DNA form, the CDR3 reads TGTGCCAGCAGTCAAAAAGGATGGGGACTAAATGAAAAACTGTTTTTT.

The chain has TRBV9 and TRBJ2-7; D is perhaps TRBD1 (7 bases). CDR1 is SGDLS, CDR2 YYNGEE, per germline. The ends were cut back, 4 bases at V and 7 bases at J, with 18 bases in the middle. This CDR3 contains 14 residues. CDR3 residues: CASSPGGTAYEQYV. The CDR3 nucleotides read TGTGCCAGCAGCCCGGGCGGGACAGCATATGAGCAGTACGTC.

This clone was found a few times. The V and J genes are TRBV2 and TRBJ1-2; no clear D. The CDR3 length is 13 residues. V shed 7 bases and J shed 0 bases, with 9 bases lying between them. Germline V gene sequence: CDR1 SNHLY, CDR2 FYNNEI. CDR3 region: CASTIRSNYGYTF. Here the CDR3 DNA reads TGTGCCAGCACTATTCGGTCTAACTATGGCTACACCTTC.

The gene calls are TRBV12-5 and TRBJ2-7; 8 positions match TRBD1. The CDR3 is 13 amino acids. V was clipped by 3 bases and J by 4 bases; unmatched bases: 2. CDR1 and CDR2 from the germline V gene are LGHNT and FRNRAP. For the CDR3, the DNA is TGTGCTAGTGGTTTCGGACAGGGATACGAGCAGTACGTC. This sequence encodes CASGFGQGYEQYV.

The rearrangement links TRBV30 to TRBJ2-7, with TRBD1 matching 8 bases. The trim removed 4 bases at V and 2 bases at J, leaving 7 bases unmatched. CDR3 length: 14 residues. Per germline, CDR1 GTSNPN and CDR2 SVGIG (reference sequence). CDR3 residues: CAWTPGGIPYEQYF. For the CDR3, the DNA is TGTGCCTGGACGCCAGGGGGCATTCCCTACGAGCAGTACTTC.

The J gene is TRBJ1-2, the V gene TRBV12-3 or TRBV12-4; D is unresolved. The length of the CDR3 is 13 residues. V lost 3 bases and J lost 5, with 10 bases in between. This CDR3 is CASSLELDYGYTF. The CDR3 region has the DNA TGTGCCAGCAGTTTGGAGCTAGATTATGGCTACACCTTC.

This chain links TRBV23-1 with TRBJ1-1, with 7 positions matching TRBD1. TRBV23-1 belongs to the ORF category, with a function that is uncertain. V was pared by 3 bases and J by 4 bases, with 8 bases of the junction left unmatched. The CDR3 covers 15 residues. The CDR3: CASSHLQGIPTEAFF. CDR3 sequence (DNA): TGCGCCAGCAGTCATTTACAGGGGATTCCCACTGAAGCTTTCTTT.

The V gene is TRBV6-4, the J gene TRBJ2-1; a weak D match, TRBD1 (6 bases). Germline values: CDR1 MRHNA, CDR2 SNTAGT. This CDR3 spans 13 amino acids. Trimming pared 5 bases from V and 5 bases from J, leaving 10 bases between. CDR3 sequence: CASSLDRNNEQFF. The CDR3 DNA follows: TGTGCCAGCAGTTTGGACAGAAACAATGAGCAGTTCTTC.

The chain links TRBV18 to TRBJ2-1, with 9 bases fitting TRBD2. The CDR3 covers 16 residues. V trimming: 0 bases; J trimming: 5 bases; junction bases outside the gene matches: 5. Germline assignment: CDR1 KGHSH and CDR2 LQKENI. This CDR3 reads CASSPPRTSDNNEQFF. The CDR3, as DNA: TGTGCCAGCTCACCACCCCGGACTAGCGACAACAATGAGCAGTTCTTC.

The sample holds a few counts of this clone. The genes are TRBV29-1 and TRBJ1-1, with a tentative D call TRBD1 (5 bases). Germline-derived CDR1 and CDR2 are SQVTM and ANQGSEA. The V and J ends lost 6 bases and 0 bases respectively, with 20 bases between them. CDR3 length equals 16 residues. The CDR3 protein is CSVKIRALHMNTEAFF. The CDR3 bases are TGCAGCGTCAAGATCAGGGCTTTACACATGAACACTGAAGCTTTCTTT.

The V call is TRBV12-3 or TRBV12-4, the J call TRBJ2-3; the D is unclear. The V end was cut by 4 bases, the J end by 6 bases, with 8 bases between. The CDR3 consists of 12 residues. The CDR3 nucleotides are TGTGCCAGCAGTTCTCTCCCGGATACGCAGTATTTT. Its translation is CASSSLPDTQYF.